Listed here are 20 T cell receptor beta chains from one sample, sequenced in a study of cytomegalovirus exposure and HLA in healthy donors. PCR involved 60 Vbeta and 13 Jbeta primers. Here immunoSEQ multiplex PCR was the method, and the copy in TCRdb shows in-frame clones only, minus some. The sample holds 110,000 to 150,000 clones; 75% to 85% are singletons and the top ten take about 5%. The specimen sequenced was PBMCs. The receptors here all came from a man in his forties or fifties in good health and CMV-seronegative.

V and J are TRBV2 and TRBJ2-5; 9 bases align to TRBD1. This CDR3 contains 15 residues. Germline loops: CDR1 SNHLY, CDR2 FYNNEI. The V gene end was trimmed by 2 bases and the J gene end by 3 bases; junction bases not matched to a gene: 4. CDR3 loop: CASSEFRTGEETQYF. The CDR3 DNA reads TGTGCCAGCAGTGAATTCCGGACAGGGGAAGAGACCCAGTACTTC.

For this clone: The same CDR3 arises from other DNA sequences in this sample as well. The chain is built from TRBV9 and TRBJ1-6; the D gene is possibly TRBD1 (5 bases). The CDR3 totals 15 residues. Germline CDR1 and CDR2: SGDLS and YYNGEE. Trimming left V 3 bases short and J 7 bases short, with 14 bases between. This chain's CDR3 is CASSAAGRGNSPLHF. The CDR3 DNA follows: TGTGCCAGCAGCGCCGCAGGACGGGGGAATTCACCCCTCCACTTT.

In DNA, the CDR3 is TGTGCCAGCAGGCCCGACAGGGTGGTTCAAGAGACCCAGTACTTC. It translates to CASRPDRVVQETQYF. This chain uses TRBV6-5 with TRBJ2-5; 7 bases align to TRBD1. Germline V gene lookup returns CDR1 MNHEY and CDR2 SVGAGI. The length of the CDR3 is 15 residues. Trimming at V came to 6 bases and at J to 2 bases, leaving 9 bases not matched to a gene.

The genes are TRBV6-5 and TRBJ1-1, with 7 bases lining up with TRBD1. The germline V gene has CDR1 MNHEY and CDR2 SVGAGI. V lost 3 bases, J lost 7 bases, and 5 bases stayed unmatched. The CDR3 is 13 amino acids. CDR3: CASSYGQVGEAFF. In nucleotides, the CDR3 is TGTGCCAGCAGTTATGGACAGGTCGGTGAAGCTTTCTTT.

The gene calls are TRBV5-1 and TRBJ2-7, with TRBD1 matching over 7 bases. The CDR3 consists of 14 residues. The germline gives CDR1 SGHRS, CDR2 YFSETQ. J lost 2 bases, V lost 4 bases, and 6 bases had no gene match. The CDR3 region is CASSTRQGTYEQYF. The CDR3 nucleotides read TGCGCCAGCAGCACAAGACAGGGCACCTACGAGCAGTACTTC. Together with reference TRBV5-1 and TRBJ2-7, the CDR3 gives the full variable domain: KAGVTQTPRYLIKTRGQQVTLSCSPISGHRSVSWYQQTPGQGLQFLFEYFSETQRNKGNFPGRFSGRQFSNSRSEMNVSTLELGDSALYLCASSTRQGTYEQYFGPGTRLTVT.

This clone has a single count. The gene calls are TRBV7-2 and TRBJ1-4; D ambiguous. This CDR3 comprises 14 residues. Trimming stripped 6 bases from V and 11 bases from J, with 19 bases between. From germline, CDR1 is SGHTA and CDR2 FQGNSA. The CDR3 bases are TGTGCCAGCAGTTCTTTGCAAGGACTGGGGAAACTGTTTTTT. Translated, it gives CASSSLQGLGKLFF. Variable domain in full (rest from reference TRBV7-2 and TRBJ1-4): GAGVSQSPSNKVTEKGKDVELRCDPISGHTALYWYRQSLGQGLEFLIYFQGNSAPDKSGLPSDRFSAERTGGSVSTLTIQRTQQEDSAVYLCASSSLQGLGKLFFGSGTQLSVL.

This sequence joins TRBV15 and TRBJ2-7; 9 bases are shared with TRBD1. The length of the CDR3 is 14 residues. Germline lookup yields CDR1 LNHNV and CDR2 YYDKDF (reference sequence). J gave up 6 bases and V 5 bases, and 8 bases lay outside the gene matches. CDR3 loop: CATSDYRGLAEQYF. DNA for the CDR3: TGTGCCACCAGCGATTACAGGGGGCTGGCCGAGCAGTACTTC.

The rearrangement uses TRBV9 and TRBJ1-4; TRBD1 agrees at 10 bases. V was clipped by 0 bases and J by 5 bases; unmatched bases: 1. Per germline, CDR1 SGDLS and CDR2 YYNGEE. The length of the CDR3 is 15 residues. The CDR3 spells CASSVAGQGNEKLFF. The CDR3 bases are TGTGCCAGCAGCGTAGCGGGACAGGGGAATGAAAAACTGTTTTTT.

The chain joins TRBV12-5 to TRBJ2-6, with TRBD2 as a possible D gene (6 bases). The CDR3 runs 14 residues. The germline gives CDR1 LGHNT, CDR2 FRNRAP. The ends were cut back, 6 bases at V and 2 bases at J, with 8 bases in the middle. DNA of the CDR3: TGTGCTAGTGGGGGGGGACCTGGGGCCAACGTCCTGACTTTC. It encodes CASGGGPGANVLTF.

The CDR3 region is CASSPGTVTTYEQYF. CDR3 nucleotide sequence: TGTGCCAGCAGCCCAGGGACAGTTACTACCTACGAGCAGTACTTC. The chain couples TRBV7-2 to TRBJ2-7, with TRBD1 identical over 7 bases. This CDR3 has 15 residues. The V gene end was trimmed by 5 bases and the J gene end by 2 bases; junction bases not matched to a gene: 9. CDR1 SGHTA and CDR2 FQGNSA come from the germline V gene.

Here the CDR3 reads CASSEFIPSSGASYNEQFF. The CDR3 DNA is TGCGCCAGCAGTGAGTTTATACCCAGTAGCGGGGCCTCCTACAATGAGCAGTTCTTC. The V call is TRBV10-1, the J call TRBJ2-1; 8 bases align to TRBD2. Per germline, CDR1 WNHNN and CDR2 SYGVQD (reference sequence). Trimming took 1 base from V and 0 from J; bases not matched to a gene: 11. This CDR3 contains 19 residues.

This clone appeared once. J is TRBJ2-7 and V is TRBV9, with D uncertain. Trimming removed 0 bases at V and 1 base at J, with 5 bases between. The CDR3 is made up of 13 amino acids. Germline V gene lookup returns CDR1 SGDLS and CDR2 YYNGEE. The CDR3 DNA reads TGTGCCAGCAGCGTAGCAGATTCCTACGAGCAGTACTTC. Protein sequence: CASSVADSYEQYF.

The V and J genes are TRBV19 and TRBJ1-4; D might be TRBD1 (5 bases). Germline CDR1 and CDR2: LNHDA and SQIVND (reference sequence). This CDR3 is 11 amino acids long. Trimming took off 6 bases at V and 12 bases at J, with 11 bases between the two ends. CDR3 nucleotides: TGTGCCAGTAGCAAGGGGCCGGAACTGTTTTTT. This gives the protein CASSKGPELFF.

J is TRBJ2-7 and V is TRBV11-1; D might be TRBD2 (5 bases). Germline lookup yields CDR1 SGHAT and CDR2 FQDESV (reference sequence). The CDR3 length is 13 residues. Trimming removed 5 bases from V and 6 bases from J, with 14 bases in between. The CDR3 is CASSLGLEGEQYF. Here the CDR3 DNA reads TGTGCCAGCAGCCTTGGGCTAGAGGGCGAGCAGTACTTC.

The V and J genes are TRBV11-2 and TRBJ1-2; no clear D. Germline V gives CDR1 SGHAT, CDR2 FQNNGV. V was trimmed by 1 base and J by 6 bases, leaving 9 bases between them. The CDR3 is made up of 13 amino acids. The CDR3 loop is CASSLGSRNGYTF. DNA for the CDR3: TGTGCCAGCAGCTTAGGTAGCCGGAATGGCTACACCTTC.

The rearrangement joins TRBV27 to TRBJ1-1; perhaps TRBD1 as D (6 bases). V lost 5 bases, J lost 7 bases, and 11 bases lay in between. Germline values: CDR1 MNHEY, CDR2 SMNVEV (reference sequence). The CDR3 consists of 12 residues. DNA of the CDR3: TGTGCCAGCAGTACCGGACAGCGTGAAGCTTTCTTT. The encoded protein is CASSTGQREAFF.

The chain has TRBV5-6 and TRBJ2-3; 14 bases align to TRBD2. This CDR3 has 16 amino acids. Germline CDR1 is SGHDT and CDR2 is YYEEEE. After removal of 4 bases from V and 6 bases from J, the junction contained 7 bases not matched to a gene. The CDR3 DNA reads TGTGCCAGCAGCAGGAGACTAGCGGGGGGGCAGGATACGCAGTATTTT. Encoded protein: CASSRRLAGGQDTQYF.

The J gene is TRBJ2-1, the V gene TRBV7-9, with D tentatively TRBD1 (6 bases). The germline CDR1 and CDR2 sequences are SEHNR and FQNEAQ (reference sequence). The V end lost 6 bases, the J end lost 8 bases, and 17 bases lay between the germline ends. The CDR3 runs 14 residues. CDR3 DNA sequence: TGTGCCAGCAGACGACAGGATCTCCCCCATGAGCAGTTCTTC. This codes for CASRRQDLPHEQFF.

This rearrangement joins TRBV7-2 to TRBJ2-7; 10 bases align to TRBD2. CDR3 length equals 14 residues. CDR1 and CDR2 from the germline V gene are SGHTA and FQGNSA. J gave up 2 bases and V 6 bases, and 4 bases lay outside the gene matches. CDR3 in DNA: TGTGCCAGCAGTACGAGCGGGGGGGCCTACGAGCAGTACTTC. This codes for CASSTSGGAYEQYF.

The rearrangement links TRBV6-1 to TRBJ2-1, with 8 bases aligning to TRBD2. The CDR3 length is 17 residues. Germline V lookup: CDR1 MNHNS, CDR2 SASEGT. V dropped 0 bases and J dropped 2; count of bases not matched to a gene: 6. This CDR3 reads CASSEAGGAGAYNEQFF. Here the CDR3 DNA reads TGTGCCAGCAGTGAAGCCGGGGGGGCTGGCGCCTACAATGAGCAGTTCTTC.